The 12 T cell receptor beta chains below come from one sample, sequenced in a study of blood T cell repertoires in COVID-19. Only in-frame clones appear in the TCRdb table, and some are missing; sequencing was by immunoSEQ multiplex PCR. The table lists some 40,000 clones, more than 75% of them singletons. Input material: peripheral blood. The source is a man aged 50-59 years with active or convalescent COVID-19.

This clone was seen just once. The chain uses TRBV27 and TRBJ2-7, with D maybe TRBD2 (5 bases). V was trimmed by 7 bases and J by 3 bases, leaving 7 bases between them. Germline V gene data show CDR1 as MNHEY and CDR2 as SMNVEV (reference sequence). The CDR3 is 11 residues long. The CDR3 is CASTGNYEQYF. CDR3 DNA: TGTGCCAGCACCGGGAACTACGAGCAGTACTTC.

This chain's CDR3 is CASSDGTTKRGELFF. The CDR3 nucleotides read TGCGCCAGCAGTGATGGGACAACAAAGCGCGGGGAGCTGTTTTTT. The chain uses TRBV10-2 and TRBJ2-2; D possibly corresponds to TRBD1 (6 bases). V gave up 3 bases and J gave up 7 bases, with 15 bases separating them. Germline V CDR1 and CDR2: WSHSY, SAAADI. This CDR3 is built from 15 residues.

The chain recombines TRBV14 with TRBJ2-5; the match to TRBD2 covers 11 bases. The V segment lost 1 base and the J segment 7 bases; nucleotides outside the gene matches: 5. The length of the CDR3 is 15 residues. Germline-derived CDR1 and CDR2 are SGHDN and FVKESK. DNA for the CDR3: TGTGCCAGCAGCCAAGGTAGCGGGGGGGCCTGGACCCAGTACTTC. It encodes CASSQGSGGAWTQYF. The full variable domain, completed using reference TRBV14 and TRBJ2-5, is EAGVTQFPSHSVIEKGQTVTLRCDPISGHDNLYWYRRVMGKEIKFLLHFVKESKQDESGMPNNRFLAERTGGTYSTLKVQPAELEDSGVYFCASSQGSGGAWTQYFGPGTRLLVL.

The rearrangement uses TRBV28 and TRBJ1-1, with D hard to call. Germline V gene lookup returns CDR1 MDHEN and CDR2 SYDVKM. V was cut by 7 bases and J by 4 bases, with 16 bases left in between. This CDR3 has 14 amino acids. CDR3 amino acids: CASTLYGPSTEAFF. CDR3 DNA: TGTGCCAGCACCCTTTACGGCCCTAGCACTGAAGCTTTCTTT.

This clone has just a few counts. One end of the junction varies from germline; a read error may be responsible. The rearrangement links TRBV19 to TRBJ1-2; no firm D call. The CDR3 runs 10 residues. Looked up from germline, CDR1 is LNHDA and CDR2 is SQIVND (reference sequence). The CDR3 loop reads CASKDYGYTF. The CDR3 nucleotides are TGTGCCAGTAAGGACTACGGCTACACCTTC.

CDR3 residues: CASSFPDLETQYF. The CDR3 bases are TGTGCCAGCAGCTTCCCGGACTTAGAGACCCAGTACTTC. The J gene is TRBJ2-5, the V gene TRBV7-2; TRBD2 is a possible D gene (5 bases). In germline, CDR1 is SGHTA, CDR2 FQGNSA. Trimming took 3 bases from V and 4 from J, leaving 9 bases between them. The CDR3 contains 13 residues. The full variable domain, with the rest looked up from reference TRBV7-2 and TRBJ2-5, is GAGVSQSPSNKVTEKGKDVELRCDPISGHTALYWYRQSLGQGLEFLIYFQGNSAPDKSGLPSDRFSAERTGGSVSTLTIQRTQQEDSAVYLCASSFPDLETQYFGPGTRLLVL.

This sequence joins TRBV6-6 and TRBJ2-2, with 11 nucleotides matching TRBD2. CDR3 length: 15 residues. Germline values: CDR1 MNHNY, CDR2 SVGAGI (reference sequence). The V gene end was trimmed by 6 bases and the J gene end by 5 bases; junction bases not matched to a gene: 5. CDR3 sequence: CASRLAGGRTGELFF. The DNA of the CDR3 is TGTGCCAGCAGATTAGCGGGGGGGCGGACCGGGGAGCTGTTTTTT.

This clone was found once. The chain has TRBV5-1 and TRBJ2-5, with D possibly matching TRBD2 (7 bases). The CDR3 is made up of 17 amino acids. Germline-derived CDR1 and CDR2 are SGHRS and YFSETQ. V lost 5 bases and J 6 bases, leaving 26 bases between the germline ends. The CDR3 sequence: CASSPGSGGGHRQTQYF. DNA of the CDR3: TGCGCCAGCAGTCCAGGGTCTGGCGGGGGCCATAGACAGACCCAGTACTTC.

The chain uses TRBV5-1 and TRBJ2-1, with 11 bases that match TRBD2. The CDR3 is made up of 16 amino acids. CDR1 and CDR2 (germline): SGHRS, YFSETQ. J was trimmed by 1 base and V by 2 bases; bases with no gene match: 2. The CDR3 nucleotides are TGCGCCAGCAGCTTCATAGCGGGGGGGTCCTACAATGAGCAGTTCTTC. Encoded protein: CASSFIAGGSYNEQFF.

The chain links TRBV3-1 (or the pseudogene TRBV3-2) to TRBJ1-1; TRBD1 matches at 8 bases. CDR1 is LGHDT and CDR2 is YNNKEL in the germline V gene (reference sequence). V was clipped by 4 bases and J by 7 bases; unmatched bases: 8. The CDR3 sequence is 14 residues long. CDR3 DNA: TGTGCCAGCAGCCCCCGTCCAGGGGGCCATGAAGCTTTCTTT. Its translation is CASSPRPGGHEAFF.

This clone appeared once. The chain recombines TRBV7-2 with TRBJ2-1, with 9 bases that match TRBD2. CDR1 and CDR2 (germline): SGHTA, FQGNSA. Trimming cost V 0 bases and J 6 bases; bases outside gene matches: 9. The CDR3 is 17 amino acids. The CDR3 DNA is TGTGCCAGCAGCTTAGCGGGAAGGCGGGGGGGCCGCAATGAGCAGTTCTTC. As protein: CASSLAGRRGGRNEQFF. Combining the CDR3 with reference TRBV7-2 and TRBJ2-1 gives the whole variable domain GAGVSQSPSNKVTEKGKDVELRCDPISGHTALYWYRQSLGQGLEFLIYFQGNSAPDKSGLPSDRFSAERTGGSVSTLTIQRTQQEDSAVYLCASSLAGRRGGRNEQFFGPGTRLTVL.

J is TRBJ1-4 and V is TRBV4-1; 9 bases match TRBD1. Germline values: CDR1 MGHRA, CDR2 YSYEKL. The CDR3 is 17 amino acids. J lost 0 bases, V lost 3 bases, and 5 bases had no gene match. The CDR3 nucleotides are TGCGCCAGCAGCCACGGGACAGGGATCTCAACTAATGAAAAACTGTTTTTT. Residues: CASSHGTGISTNEKLFF.